The source of this TCR beta chain is a study of T-cell memory formation after mild COVID-19 (dated by TCRdb to the early 2020s). Notes on the research overall: TCR sequence clusters from the two donors were found to be largely donor specific. In two donors, T-cell clones that expanded and contracted after mild COVID-19 were followed by sequencing TCRalpha and TCRbeta repertoires longitudinally. Two young, previously healthy adult volunteers, one female and one male, were included in the cohort. Paper-wide results and their limitations: From day 15 to 85, contracting clones showed balanced CD4/CD8 phenotypes, whereas a second wave of clones that expanded from day 15 to 37 leaned towards CD4+. The study included only a couple of mild cases, and larger cohorts that include severe cases with pre-infection samples were judged to be necessary. Some responding clones were found in pre-infection memory, which suggests that pre-existing cross-reactive memory T cells took part in the SARS-CoV-2 response. Contracting CD4+ clones were found mainly in CM and EM memory subsets, while CD8+ clones were enriched in EMRA. SARS-CoV-2 specificity was not confirmed for the second-wave clones peaking on day 37.

Ficoll-Paque density gradient centrifugation was used to isolate PBMCs. The run used an Illumina NovaSeq 6000. TCRalpha and TCRbeta cDNA libraries were constructed by 5'RACE with constant-segment primers, with sample barcodes and unique molecular identifiers being introduced. Trizol reagent was used to extract RNA from every sample. Libraries were amplified in two PCR steps, with a second sample barcode and Illumina TruSeq adapters added in the second step. Sequencing of libraries was performed on an Illumina NovaSeq with 2 x 150 bp paired-end reads. The paper's data handling went like this. Reads were demultiplexed and collapsed into UMI-guided consensus sequences with migec v1.2.7. Using mixcr v2.1.11, UMI consensuses were aligned to TRA and TRB V and J templates and then assembled into clonotypes. Expanded or contracted clonotypes were those called significant by both edgeR and NoisET, with noise models trained on biological replicates. edgeR calls used a false discovery rate-adjusted p below 0.01 and a log2 fold-change threshold of 1. As an exploratory analysis of dynamics, PCA with hierarchical clustering was applied to max-normalized trajectories of the 1000 most abundant clonotypes. Separately sequenced CD4+ and CD8+ repertoires were used to assign the CD4 or CD8 phenotype of responding clones. TCRdb redid the processing of the public reads, applying fastp at Q25 and MiXCR, and retained in-frame beta chains. Identical CDR3 protein sequences are pooled into one entry, listed with their most common genes and DNA. The authors' filters were not applied to this entry. Counted in this sample were approximately 290,000 distinct CDR3 sequences; roughly 15% of them appeared once. The ten largest clones capture 22% of the sample.

Relative to germline, V is 7 bases shorter and J is 5 bases shorter, with 14 bases between their ends. The CDR3 holds 14 amino acids from the cysteine to the phenylalanine. Only the CDR3 part of the read is kept: 42 bases, read in frame from the first base. Sequences MNHNY (CDR1) and SVGAGI (CDR2) are obtained from the germline V gene (reference sequence). About this clonotype itself: Its antigen remains undetermined. Per-base quality was not reported, and no clone a single base away is much larger than it.

The rearrangement combines TRBV6-6 with TRBJ2-2; the D element might be TRBD1 or TRBD2, as each aligns at 5 bases. The receptor was derived from a man younger than 30 who had mild COVID-19 (a few samples of this study predate the infection). The sample titles of this study are shuffled in the database, so cell type and time point are left out; the donor was told from shared clones. The material sequenced was PBMCs or a T cell subset sorted from them (not recorded which). CDR3 protein: CASNWDRPTGELFF. DNA sequence: TGTGCCAGCAACTGGGACCGACCGACCGGGGAGCTGTTTTTT.